This T cell receptor (beta chain) emerged from a study of blood T cell repertoires in COVID-19. Overall study: Sites in the United States, Italy and Spain provided acute and convalescent COVID-19 samples. From T cells, B-cell-depleted T cells, or PBMCs came the material, which was cDNA or gDNA.

Authors' processing steps: Scientists estimated how many nucleated cells there were by amplifying reference gene primers. Generated by immunoSEQ multiplex PCR, the TCRdb table keeps only in-frame clones and is missing some. The DNA gave D and trimming, while V, J and clone size come from that table. The profile shows 270,000 or so clones, around 86% of them singletons. V dropped 6 bases and J dropped 0; count of bases not matched to a gene: 5. The CDR3 extends over 14 amino acids. Germline CDR1 is LGHNT and CDR2 is FRNRAP. The specimen sequenced was peripheral blood. The TCR sequence derives from a human donor in a cohort sampled during active COVID-19. V usage is TRBV12-5 and J usage is TRBJ2-7; 7 bases are shared with TRBD2. The CDR3 DNA follows: TGTGCTAGTGGCACTAGCGCCAGCTCCTACGAGCAGTACTTC. Translating gives CASGTSASSYEQYF.